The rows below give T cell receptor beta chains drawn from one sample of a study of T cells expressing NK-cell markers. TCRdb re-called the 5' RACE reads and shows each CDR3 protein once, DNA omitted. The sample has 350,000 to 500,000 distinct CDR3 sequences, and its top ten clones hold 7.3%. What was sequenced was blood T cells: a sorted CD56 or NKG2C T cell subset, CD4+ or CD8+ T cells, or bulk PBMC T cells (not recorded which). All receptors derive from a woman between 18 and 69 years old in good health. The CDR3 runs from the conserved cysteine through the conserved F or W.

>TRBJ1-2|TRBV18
CASSPAWAAYGYTF
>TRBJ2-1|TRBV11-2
CASSLAPGNEQFF
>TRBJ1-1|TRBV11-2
CASSPPTPRGNTEAFF
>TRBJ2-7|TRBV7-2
CASTPDYLSYEQYF
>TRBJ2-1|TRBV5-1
CASSLDAVGEQFF
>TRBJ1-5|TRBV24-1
CATSWTDSNQPQHF
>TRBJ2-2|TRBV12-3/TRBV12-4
CASSWTGGFTGELFF
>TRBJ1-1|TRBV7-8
CASSWTGVGNTEAFF
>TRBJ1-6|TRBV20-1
CSAPTGGSLDSPLHF
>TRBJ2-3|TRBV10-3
CAISGVRDTQYF
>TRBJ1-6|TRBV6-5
CASSYSGGRGNSPLHF
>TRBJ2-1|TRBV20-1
CSARGGGGSSYNEQFF
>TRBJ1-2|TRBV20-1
CSAGYVGVFGYGYTF
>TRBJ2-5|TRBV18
CASSPGEFQGETQYF
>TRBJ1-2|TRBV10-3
CAISEQGNYGYTF
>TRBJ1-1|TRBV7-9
CASSRGTGGRTAEAFF
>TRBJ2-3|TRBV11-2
CASSPELAGVTDTQYF
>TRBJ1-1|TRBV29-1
CSVELWSGREAFF
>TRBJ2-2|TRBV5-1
CASSLESATGVTGELFF
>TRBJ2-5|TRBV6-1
CASGGGYRETQYF
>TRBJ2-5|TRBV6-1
CASSKQGGETQYF
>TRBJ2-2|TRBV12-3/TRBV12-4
CASGGPGELFF
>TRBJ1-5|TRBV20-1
CSAVWGVGQPQHF
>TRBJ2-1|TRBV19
CASSILAGTYNEQFF
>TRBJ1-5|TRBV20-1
CSANHDRDFQPQHF
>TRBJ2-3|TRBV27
CASTPPVQGDTQYF
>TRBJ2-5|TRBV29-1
CSVVPPDRETQYF
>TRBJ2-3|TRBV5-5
CASSTTGTGKADTQYF
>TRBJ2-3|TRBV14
CASSQEPGLAGGLYTQYF
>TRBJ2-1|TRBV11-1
CASSSGTGPRFTYNEQFF
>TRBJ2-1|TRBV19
CASSIGRGWNEQFF
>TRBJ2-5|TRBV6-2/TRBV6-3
CASSYAGTNQETQYF
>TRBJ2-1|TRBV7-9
CASSPAGVSYNEQFF
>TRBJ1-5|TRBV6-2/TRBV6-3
CAPHGGVSNQPQHF
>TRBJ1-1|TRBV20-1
CSAKTGGRTEAFF
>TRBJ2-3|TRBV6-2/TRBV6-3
CASSSSTPGQGTRGTDTQYF
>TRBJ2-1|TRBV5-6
CASSSGQMYYNEQFF
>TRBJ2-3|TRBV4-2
CASSLEGGITDTQYF
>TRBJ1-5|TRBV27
CASSLYSGGQPQHF
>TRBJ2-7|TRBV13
CASSFSRDGEQYF
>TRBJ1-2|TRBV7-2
CASSLADTGGGYGYTF
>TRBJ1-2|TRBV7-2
CASSLNRGGYYGYTF
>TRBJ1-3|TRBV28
CASSSDAGYGNTIYF
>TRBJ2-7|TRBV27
CASRGAAYEQYF
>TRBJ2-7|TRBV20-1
CGLHWDRAYEQYF
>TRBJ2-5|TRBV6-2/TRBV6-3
CASSTGGEAQYF
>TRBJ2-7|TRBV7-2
CASSLGTAEQYF
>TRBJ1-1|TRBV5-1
CASSAGRKKPEAFF
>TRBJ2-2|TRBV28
CASSSPRLAGTNTGELFF
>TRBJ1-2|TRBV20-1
CSARDLATYGYTF
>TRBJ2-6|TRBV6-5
CASSYKRGVASSGANVLTF
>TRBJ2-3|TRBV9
CASSPGDPDTDTQYF
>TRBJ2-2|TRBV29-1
CSVLPLDTGELFF
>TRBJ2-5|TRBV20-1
CSARGDFLREETQYF
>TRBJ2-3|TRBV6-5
CASSYMVAGPFLTDTQYF